Detailed here is one T cell receptor (beta chain). The antigen is undetermined. This sample is part of a study of T cell repertoires and Cas9 in healthy adults. Study summary: SpCas9-reactive CD4 and CD8 T cells were characterized for potency, cytotoxicity and lineage. Study results and caveats: Reportedly, SpCas9-reactive effector T cell proliferation and function were mitigated by SpCas9-reactive Tregs in vitro.

The CDR3 runs 15 residues. From germline, CDR1 is LNHDA and CDR2 SQIVND (reference sequence). Trimming shortened V by 5 bases and J by 4 bases, and 15 bases separated the two germline ends. Measured with immunoSEQ multiplex PCR; TCRdb has only the in-frame clones, and not every one. There are about 22,000 clones in the sample; 85% to 95% occur only once, and approximately 0.84% lies in the top ten. The chain employs TRBV19 and TRBJ2-1; a weak D match, TRBD2 (5 bases). Sequencing was carried out using CD4+ effector T cells (CD127+, CD25-, CD137-, CD154-) from PBMCs; culture status not recorded. This TCR came from a human donor in good health. CDR3 in amino acids: CASSLEASLYNEQFF. Here the CDR3 DNA reads TGTGCCAGTAGTCTCGAGGCTAGCTTATACAATGAGCAGTTCTTC.